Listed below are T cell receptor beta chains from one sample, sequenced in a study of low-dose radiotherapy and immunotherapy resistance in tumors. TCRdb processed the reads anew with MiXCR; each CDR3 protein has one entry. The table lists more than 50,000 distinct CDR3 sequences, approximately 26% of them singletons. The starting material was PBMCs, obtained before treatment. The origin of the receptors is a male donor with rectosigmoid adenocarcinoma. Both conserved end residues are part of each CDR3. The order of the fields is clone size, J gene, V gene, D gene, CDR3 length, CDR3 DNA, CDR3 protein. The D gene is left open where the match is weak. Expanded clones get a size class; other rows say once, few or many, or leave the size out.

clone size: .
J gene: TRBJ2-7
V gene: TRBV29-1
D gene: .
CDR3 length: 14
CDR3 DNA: TGCAGCGTGGGTTTCGGCGGAGCGGGCGACGAGCAGTACTTC
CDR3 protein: CSVGFGGAGDEQYF

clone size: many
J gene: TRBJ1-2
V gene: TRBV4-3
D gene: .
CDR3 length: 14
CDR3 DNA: TGCGCCAGCAGCCAAGATCAGGCAGTCTATGGCTACACCTTC
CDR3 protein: CASSQDQAVYGYTF

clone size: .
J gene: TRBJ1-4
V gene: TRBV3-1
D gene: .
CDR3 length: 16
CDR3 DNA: TGTGCCAGCAGACCCACAGGGTTAGAGGATAATGAAAAACTGTTTTTT
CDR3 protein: CASRPTGLEDNEKLFF

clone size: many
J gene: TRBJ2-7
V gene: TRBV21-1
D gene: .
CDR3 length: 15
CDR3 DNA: TGTGCCAGCAGCAAAGATGAGGGTGCTGCGGGGGAGCAGTACTTC
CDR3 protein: CASSKDEGAAGEQYF

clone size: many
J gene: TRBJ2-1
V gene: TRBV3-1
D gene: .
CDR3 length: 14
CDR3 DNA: TGTGCCAGCAGCCAAATCGCTGGCAACAATGAGCAGTTCTTC
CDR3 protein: CASSQIAGNNEQFF

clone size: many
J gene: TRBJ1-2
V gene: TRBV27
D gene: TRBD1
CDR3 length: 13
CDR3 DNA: TGTGCCAGCAATTCCGGGACAGGGCACGGCTACACCTTC
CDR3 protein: CASNSGTGHGYTF

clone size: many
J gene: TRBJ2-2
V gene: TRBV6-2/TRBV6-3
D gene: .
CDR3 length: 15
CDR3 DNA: TGTGCCAGCAGTTATTTGACAGCAAAGACCGGGGAGCTGTTTTTT
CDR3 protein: CASSYLTAKTGELFF

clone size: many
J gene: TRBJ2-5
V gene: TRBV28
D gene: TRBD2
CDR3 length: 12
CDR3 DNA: TGTGCCAGTGCAACTAGCGCGGAGACCCAGTACTTC
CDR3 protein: CASATSAETQYF

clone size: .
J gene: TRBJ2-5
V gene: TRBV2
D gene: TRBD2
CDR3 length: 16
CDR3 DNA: TGTGCCAGCAGGGAAGGAGGCGGGGGGACACAAGAGACCCAGTACTTC
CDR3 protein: CASREGGGGTQETQYF

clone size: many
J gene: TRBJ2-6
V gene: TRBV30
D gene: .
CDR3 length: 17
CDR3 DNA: TGTGCCTGGAGTGTAAGCAGGGTTCCCACTGGGGCCAACGTCCTGACTTTC
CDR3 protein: CAWSVSRVPTGANVLTF

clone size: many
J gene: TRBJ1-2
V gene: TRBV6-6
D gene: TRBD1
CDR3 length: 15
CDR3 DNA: TGTGCCAGCAGTGATCGACAGGGGGCTAACTATGGCTACACCTTC
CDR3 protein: CASSDRQGANYGYTF

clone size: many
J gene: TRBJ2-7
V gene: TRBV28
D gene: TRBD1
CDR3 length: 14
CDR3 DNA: TGTGCCAGCAGTGCGGGACAGGGGCCCTACGAGCAGTACTTC
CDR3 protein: CASSAGQGPYEQYF

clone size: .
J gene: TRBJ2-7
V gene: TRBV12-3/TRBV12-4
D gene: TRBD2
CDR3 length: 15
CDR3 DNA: TGTGCCAGCAGTGGGGGGGCGACTAGCGGGTACGAGCAGTACTTC
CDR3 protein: CASSGGATSGYEQYF

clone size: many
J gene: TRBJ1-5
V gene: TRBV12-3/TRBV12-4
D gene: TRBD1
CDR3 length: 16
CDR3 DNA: TGTGCCAGCAGTTTGGCAGGGGGATTAGGCAATCAGCCCCAGCATTTT
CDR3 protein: CASSLAGGLGNQPQHF

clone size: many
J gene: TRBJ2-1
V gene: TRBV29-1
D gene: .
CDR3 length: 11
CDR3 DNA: TGCAGCGTTGAACGCTTGGGTGAGCAGTTCTTC
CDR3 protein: CSVERLGEQFF

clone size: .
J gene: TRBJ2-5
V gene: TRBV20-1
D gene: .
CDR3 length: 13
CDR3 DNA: TGCAGTGCTAGGCTAGGCCCTGAAGAGACCCAGTACTTC
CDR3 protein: CSARLGPEETQYF

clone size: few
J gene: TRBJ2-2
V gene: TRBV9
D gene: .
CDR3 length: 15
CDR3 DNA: TGTGCCAGCAGCCTCGGGGGTTTGAACACCGGGGAGCTGTTTTTT
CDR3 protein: CASSLGGLNTGELFF

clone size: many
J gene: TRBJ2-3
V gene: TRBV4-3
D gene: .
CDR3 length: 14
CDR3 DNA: TGCGCCAGCAGCCAAGAGCAGGGCGCAGATACGCAGTATTTT
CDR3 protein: CASSQEQGADTQYF

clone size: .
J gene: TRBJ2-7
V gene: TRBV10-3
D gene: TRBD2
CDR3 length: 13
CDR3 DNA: TGTGCCATCAGTGAGGGGACTACCTACGAGCAGTACTTC
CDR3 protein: CAISEGTTYEQYF

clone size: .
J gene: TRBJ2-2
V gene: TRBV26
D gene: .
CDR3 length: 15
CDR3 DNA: TGTGCCAGCACTGGAGCGGACGCGAACACCGGGGAGCTGTTTTTT
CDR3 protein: CASTGADANTGELFF

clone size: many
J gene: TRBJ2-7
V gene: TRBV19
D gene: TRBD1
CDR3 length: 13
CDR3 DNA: TGTGCCAGTAGTTCCGGGACAGTGGCCGAGCAGTACTTC
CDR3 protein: CASSSGTVAEQYF

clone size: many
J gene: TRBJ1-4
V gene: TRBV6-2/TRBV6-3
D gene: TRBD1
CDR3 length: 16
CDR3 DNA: TGTGCCAGCAGCGAGAGACAGGGCGTGGGTAATGAAAAACTGTTTTTT
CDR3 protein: CASSERQGVGNEKLFF

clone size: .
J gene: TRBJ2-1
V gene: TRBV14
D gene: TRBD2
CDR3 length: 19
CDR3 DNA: TGTGCCAGCAGCCAAGAAGATTATGGACTAGCGGGAGTATCCAATGAGCAGTTCTTC
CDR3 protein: CASSQEDYGLAGVSNEQFF

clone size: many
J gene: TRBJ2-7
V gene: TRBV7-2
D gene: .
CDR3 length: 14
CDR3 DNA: TGTGCCAGCAGCTCCCCAGGGACCTCCTACGAGCAGTACTTC
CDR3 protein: CASSSPGTSYEQYF

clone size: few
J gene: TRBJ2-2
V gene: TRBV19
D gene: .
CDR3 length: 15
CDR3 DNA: TGTGCCAGTAGTCCGGGACACACGAACACCGGGGAGCTGTTTTTT
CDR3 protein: CASSPGHTNTGELFF

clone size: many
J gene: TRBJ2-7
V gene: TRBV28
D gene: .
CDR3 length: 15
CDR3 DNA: TGTGCCAGCAGTTTATCGGCTAGCAGCTCCTACGAGCAGTACTTC
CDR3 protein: CASSLSASSSYEQYF

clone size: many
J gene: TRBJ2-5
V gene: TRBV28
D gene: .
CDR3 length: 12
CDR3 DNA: TGTGCCAGCACCAGCGGAAAAGAGACCCAGTACTTC
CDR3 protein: CASTSGKETQYF

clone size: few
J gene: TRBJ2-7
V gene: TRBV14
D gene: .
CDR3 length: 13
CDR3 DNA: TGTGCCAGCAGCCCGTCCCTCTCGACCGAGCAGTACTTC
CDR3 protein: CASSPSLSTEQYF

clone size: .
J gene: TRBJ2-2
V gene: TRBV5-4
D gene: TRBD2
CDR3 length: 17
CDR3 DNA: TGTGCCAGCAGCCCCGCGGGGGGCCGGTCGAACACCGGGGAGCTGTTTTTT
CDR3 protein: CASSPAGGRSNTGELFF

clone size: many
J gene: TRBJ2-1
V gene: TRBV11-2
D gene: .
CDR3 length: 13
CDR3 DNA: TGTGCCAGCAGCTCAATGATGGGACGTGAGCAGTTCTTC
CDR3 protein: CASSSMMGREQFF

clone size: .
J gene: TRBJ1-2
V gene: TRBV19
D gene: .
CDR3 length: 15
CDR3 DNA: TGTGCCAGTAGTATTTCCGCAGGGTCGAGCTATGGCTACACCTTC
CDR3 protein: CASSISAGSSYGYTF

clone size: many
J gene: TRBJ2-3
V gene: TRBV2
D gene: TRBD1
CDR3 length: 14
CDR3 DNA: TGTGCCAGCAGTGCGGGGACAGGGACAGATACGCAGTATTTT
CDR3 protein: CASSAGTGTDTQYF

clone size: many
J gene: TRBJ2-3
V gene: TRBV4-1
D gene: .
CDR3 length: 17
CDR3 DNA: TGCGCCAGCAGCCAAGATCTTGCGGGGGCCCTCACAGATACGCAGTATTTT
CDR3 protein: CASSQDLAGALTDTQYF

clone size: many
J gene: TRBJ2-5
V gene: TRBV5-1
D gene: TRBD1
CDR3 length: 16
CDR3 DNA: TGCGCCAGCAGCTTGGGGGACAGCAAACTTCGGGAGACCCAGTACTTC
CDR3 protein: CASSLGDSKLRETQYF

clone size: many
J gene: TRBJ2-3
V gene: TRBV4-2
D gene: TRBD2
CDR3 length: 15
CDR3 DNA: TGTGCCAGCAGCCCGGGGGGTCCGGCCGCAGATACGCAGTATTTT
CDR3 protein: CASSPGGPAADTQYF

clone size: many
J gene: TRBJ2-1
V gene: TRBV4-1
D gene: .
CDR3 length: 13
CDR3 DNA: TGCGCCAGCAGCCAAGAAACTAACGGTGAGCAGTTCTTC
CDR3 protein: CASSQETNGEQFF

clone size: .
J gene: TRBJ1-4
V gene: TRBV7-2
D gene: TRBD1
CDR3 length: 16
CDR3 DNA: TGTGCCAGCAGCTTAGGGTTTACAGGGGTTGGGGAAAAACTGTTTTTT
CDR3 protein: CASSLGFTGVGEKLFF

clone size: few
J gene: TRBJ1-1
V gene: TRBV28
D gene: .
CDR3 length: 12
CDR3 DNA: TGTGCCAGCAGTTTAGGGGGGTCAAGGGCTTTCTTT
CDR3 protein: CASSLGGSRAFF

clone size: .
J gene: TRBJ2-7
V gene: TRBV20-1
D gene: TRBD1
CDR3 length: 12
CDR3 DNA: TGCAGTGCCCGGACAGGTGGTTACGAGCAGTACTTC
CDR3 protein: CSARTGGYEQYF

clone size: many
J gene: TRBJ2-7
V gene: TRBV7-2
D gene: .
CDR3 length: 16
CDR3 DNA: TGTGCCAGCAGCGCCCGCGGGCGAGGGCCCTTATTGGGGCAGTACTTC
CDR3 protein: CASSARGRGPLLGQYF

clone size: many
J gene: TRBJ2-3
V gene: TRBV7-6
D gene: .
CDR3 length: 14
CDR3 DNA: TGTGCCAGCAGCTCCAAACCTACCACAGATACGCAGTATTTT
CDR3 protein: CASSSKPTTDTQYF

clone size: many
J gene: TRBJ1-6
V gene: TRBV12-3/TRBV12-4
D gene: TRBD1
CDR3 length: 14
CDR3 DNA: TGTGCCAGCAACCCGACAGGGAAGAATTCACCCCTCCACTTT
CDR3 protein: CASNPTGKNSPLHF

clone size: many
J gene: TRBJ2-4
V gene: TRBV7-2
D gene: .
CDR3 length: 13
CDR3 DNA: TGTGCCAGCAGCGCTCACGGACAAGACATTCAGTACTTC
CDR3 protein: CASSAHGQDIQYF

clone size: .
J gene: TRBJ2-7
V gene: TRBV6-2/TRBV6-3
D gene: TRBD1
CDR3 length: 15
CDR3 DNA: TGTGCCAGCAGTTATCCACGGACAGGCCACTACGAGCAGTACTTC
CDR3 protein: CASSYPRTGHYEQYF

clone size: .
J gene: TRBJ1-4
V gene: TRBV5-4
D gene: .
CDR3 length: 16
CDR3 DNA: TGTGCCAGCAGCTTGCGGGGGCGCGTATCTAATGAAAAACTGTTTTTT
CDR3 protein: CASSLRGRVSNEKLFF

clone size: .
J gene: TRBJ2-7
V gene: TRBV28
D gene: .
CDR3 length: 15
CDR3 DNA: TGTGCCAGCAGTCCCTCCGGGACCGTGCCCTACGAGCAGTACTTC
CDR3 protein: CASSPSGTVPYEQYF

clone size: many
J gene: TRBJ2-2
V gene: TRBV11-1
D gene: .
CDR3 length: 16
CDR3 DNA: TGTGCCAGCAGCTTATCTTGGGGGGCTGTCACCGGGGAGCTGTTTTTT
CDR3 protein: CASSLSWGAVTGELFF

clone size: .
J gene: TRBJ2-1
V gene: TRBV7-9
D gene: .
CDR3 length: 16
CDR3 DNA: TGTGCCAGCAGCTTAGCGGGGGGCGCTTACTACAATGAGCAGTTCTTC
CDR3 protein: CASSLAGGAYYNEQFF

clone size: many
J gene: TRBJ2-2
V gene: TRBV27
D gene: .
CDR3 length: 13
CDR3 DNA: TGTGCCAGCTACAGAGCTTATACCGGGGAGCTGTTTTTT
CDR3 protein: CASYRAYTGELFF

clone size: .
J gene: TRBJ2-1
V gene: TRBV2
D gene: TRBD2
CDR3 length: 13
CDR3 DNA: TGTGCCAGCAGTGAAACTAGCGGCAATGAGCAGTTCTTC
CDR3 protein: CASSETSGNEQFF

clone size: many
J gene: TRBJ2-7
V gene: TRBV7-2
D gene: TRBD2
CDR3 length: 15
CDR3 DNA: TGTGCCAGCAGCTTAACTAGCGGGACCTTATACGAGCAGTACTTC
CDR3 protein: CASSLTSGTLYEQYF

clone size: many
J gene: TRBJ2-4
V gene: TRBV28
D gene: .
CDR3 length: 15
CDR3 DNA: TGTGCCAGCAGTTTTAGTACTATAGCCAAAAACATTCAGTACTTC
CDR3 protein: CASSFSTIAKNIQYF

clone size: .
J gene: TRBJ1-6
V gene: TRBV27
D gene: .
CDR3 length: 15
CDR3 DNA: TGTGCCAGCAGAGGACCGGGACACGGGAGTTCACCCCTCCACTTT
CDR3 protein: CASRGPGHGSSPLHF

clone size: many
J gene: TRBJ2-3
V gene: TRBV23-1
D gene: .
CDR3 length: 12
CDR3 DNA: TGCGCCAGCAGTCAATCGAAGCGTCCGCAGTATTTT
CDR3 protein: CASSQSKRPQYF

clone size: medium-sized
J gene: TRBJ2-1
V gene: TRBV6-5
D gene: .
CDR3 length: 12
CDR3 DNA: TGTGCCAGCAGAGGTCCGAACGGTGAGCAGTTCTTC
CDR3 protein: CASRGPNGEQFF

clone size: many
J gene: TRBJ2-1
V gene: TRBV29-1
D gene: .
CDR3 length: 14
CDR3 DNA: TGCAGCGTTGGTGGACGTAGCCCCTACAATGAGCAGTTCTTC
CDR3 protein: CSVGGRSPYNEQFF

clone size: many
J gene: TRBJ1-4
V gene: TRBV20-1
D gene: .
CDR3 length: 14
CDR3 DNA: TGCAGTGCTAGAATTGGAGGGAAGGTCGAAAAACTGTTTTTT
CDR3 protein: CSARIGGKVEKLFF

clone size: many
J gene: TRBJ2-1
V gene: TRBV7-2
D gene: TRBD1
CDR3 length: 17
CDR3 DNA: TGTGCCAGCAGCTTAGTTCCCCCCGGGACAGGGCTCGATGAGCAGTTCTTC
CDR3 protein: CASSLVPPGTGLDEQFF

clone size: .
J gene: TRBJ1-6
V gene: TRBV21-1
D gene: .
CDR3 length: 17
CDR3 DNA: TGTGCCAGCAGCAAAGCGGGGGAAACAACCAATAATTCACCCCTCCACTTT
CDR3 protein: CASSKAGETTNNSPLHF

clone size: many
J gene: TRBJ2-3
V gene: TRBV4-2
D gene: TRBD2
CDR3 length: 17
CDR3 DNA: TGTGCCAGCAGCCAGACCTCTGGGACTAGCGGACAGCATACGCAGTATTTT
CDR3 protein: CASSQTSGTSGQHTQYF